Following are 21 T cell receptor beta chains from one sample sequenced in a study of T cells in Graves' hyperthyroidism and ophthalmopathy. TCR beta CDR3 sequences were amplified from RNA transcripts. A first-round RT-PCR of the TCR CDR3 used the HTBI primer set. TCRdb fed the multiplex PCR reads into MiXCR, producing one record per CDR3 protein. The table shows approximately 430,000 distinct CDR3 sequences, with less than 20% occurring only once. The source material was blood. The receptor source for this set is a woman aged 18 to 35 with Graves' hyperthyroidism.

This clonotype has at least ten counts. This sequence joins TRBV19 and TRBJ1-2, with 9 nucleotides matching TRBD1. CDR1 and CDR2 (germline): LNHDA, SQIVND (reference sequence). The junction had 9 bases not matched to a gene; V was cut back by 3 bases and J by 4 bases. The CDR3 contains 16 residues. This CDR3 reads CASSISWDRDGYGYTF. The CDR3 DNA follows: TGTGCCAGTAGTATTTCGTGGGACAGGGATGGCTATGGCTACACCTTC. The whole variable domain, filled in from reference TRBV19 and TRBJ1-2, reads DGGITQSPKYLFRKEGQNVTLSCEQNLNHDAMYWYRQDPGQGLRLIYYSQIVNDFQKGDIAEGYSVSREKKESFPLTVTSAQKNPTAFYLCASSISWDRDGYGYTFGSGTRLTVV.

About this clonotype itself: One end of the junction varies from germline; a read error may be responsible. This chain connects TRBV3-1 to TRBJ2-5; 10 bases line up with TRBD2. CDR3 length: 17 amino acids. Germline V gene data show CDR1 as LGHDT and CDR2 as YNNKEL (reference sequence). CDR3 protein: CASSKDERQGRSGGRYF. CDR3 sequence (DNA): TGTGCCAGCAGCAAAGATGAACGACAGGGGCGTAGCGGGGGGCGCTACTTC.

The V gene is TRBV5-1, the J gene TRBJ2-3; D is undetermined. The CDR3 runs to 13 residues. The germline gives CDR1 SGHRS, CDR2 YFSETQ. The germline V and J ends were trimmed by 3 bases and 8 bases, with 13 bases remaining between them. CDR3 in amino acids: CASSSTPTGTQYF. CDR3 nucleotide sequence: TGCGCCAGCAGCTCTACCCCGACCGGTACGCAGTATTTT.

This clonotype was seen repeatedly, ten times or more. This chain uses TRBV2 with TRBJ2-7, with D maybe TRBD2 (5 bases). Germline V gene lookup returns CDR1 SNHLY and CDR2 FYNNEI. V dropped 4 bases and J dropped 1 base, with 8 bases sitting between them. CDR3 length: 13 amino acids. For the CDR3, the DNA is TGTGCCAGCAGTGTTGAGCGGTCCTACGAGCAGTACTTC. Encoded protein: CASSVERSYEQYF.

This clonotype was observed a handful of times. The chain combines TRBV19 with TRBJ1-5; D unresolved. The CDR3 spans 15 residues. V was cut by 2 bases and J by 0 bases, with 8 bases left in between. Germline values: CDR1 LNHDA, CDR2 SQIVND (reference sequence). For the CDR3, the DNA is TGTGCCAGTAGTATATATCGACATAGCAATCAGCCCCAGCATTTT. This codes for CASSIYRHSNQPQHF.

This clonotype was recorded at least ten times. The chain has TRBV20-1 and TRBJ2-3; 9 bases are shared with TRBD2. The germline V gene has CDR1 DFQATT and CDR2 SNEGSKA (reference sequence). The CDR3 is made up of 15 amino acids. V gave up 5 bases and J gave up 2 bases; unmatched junction bases: 8. The CDR3, as DNA: TGCAGTGCTCTACCCATAGCGGGAGACACAGATACGCAGTATTTT. Translation: CSALPIAGDTDTQYF.

This clonotype was counted ten times or more. V is TRBV5-8 and J is TRBJ1-3, with 7 bases fitting TRBD1. CDR3 length: 16 amino acids. With 4 bases clipped from V and 2 bases from J, the junction kept 9 bases outside the gene matches. Germline loops: CDR1 SGHTS, CDR2 YDEGEE. The CDR3 loop is CASSGGQSTPGNTIYF. The CDR3 region has the DNA TGTGCCAGCAGCGGGGGACAGTCAACCCCTGGAAACACCATATATTTT.

In its sample, this clonotype was seen many times. The genes are TRBV10-2 and TRBJ1-6; the match to TRBD1 covers 8 bases. V lost 3 bases, J lost 5 bases, and 3 bases stayed unmatched. The V gene's germline CDR1 is WSHSY and CDR2 SAAADI. The CDR3 has 15 residues. CDR3 loop: CASSEQGDDNSPLHF. The DNA of the CDR3 is TGCGCCAGCAGTGAACAGGGGGATGATAATTCACCCCTCCACTTT.

This clonotype was picked up a small number of times. This CDR3 is CASSRRANTGELFF. In DNA, the CDR3 is TGTGCCAGCAGCAGACGGGCGAACACCGGGGAGCTGTTTTTT. This chain links TRBV9 with TRBJ2-2; no clear D gene. Trimming stripped 4 bases from V and 0 bases from J, with 7 bases between. Germline V gene data show CDR1 as SGDLS and CDR2 as YYNGEE. The CDR3 spans 14 residues.

Ten or more counts support this clonotype. This chain joins TRBV7-2 and TRBJ1-4; perhaps TRBD1 as D (6 bases). From germline, CDR1 is SGHTA and CDR2 FQGNSA. V lost 5 bases to trimming and J lost 5 bases, with 15 bases between them. The CDR3 loop spans 15 amino acids. This CDR3 is CASSRKTGPNEKLFF. CDR3 nucleotide sequence: TGTGCCAGCAGCCGCAAGACAGGCCCCAATGAAAAACTGTTTTTT.

This clonotype was seen repeatedly, ten times or more. V gene TRBV3-1 combines with J gene TRBJ2-3; D might be TRBD2 (5 bases). The CDR3 extends over 13 amino acids. Germline V gene lookup returns CDR1 LGHDT and CDR2 YNNKEL (reference sequence). The V gene lost 4 bases and the J gene lost 6 bases, with 11 bases spanning the gap. The CDR3 DNA follows: TGTGCCAGCAGCCCGCTAGCAATTGATACGCAGTATTTT. It yields the protein CASSPLAIDTQYF.

This clonotype was seen at least ten times. The V gene is TRBV20-1, the J gene TRBJ1-2; 7 bases line up with TRBD1. Trimming cost V 0 bases and J 6 bases; bases outside gene matches: 7. In germline, CDR1 is DFQATT, CDR2 SNEGSKA (reference sequence). The CDR3 contains 14 residues. The CDR3 loop reads CSARERTGADGYTF. CDR3 bases: TGCAGTGCTAGAGAACGGACAGGTGCAGATGGCTACACCTTC.

This clonotype was detected ten times or more. The chain joins TRBV6-1 to TRBJ2-7; tentatively, D is TRBD1 (5 bases). The V end was cut by 4 bases, the J end by 3 bases, with 13 bases between. The CDR3 sequence is 14 residues long. The germline CDR1 and CDR2 sequences are MNHNS and SASEGT. The CDR3 reads CASSGSGLVYEQYF. The CDR3 bases are TGTGCCAGCAGTGGTTCAGGGCTCGTCTACGAGCAGTACTTC.

In the case of this clonotype: A much larger clone is a single base away; this may be a read error. This chain connects TRBV9 to TRBJ1-6; 8 bases are a match to TRBD1. CDR1 and CDR2 (germline): SGDLS, YYNGEE. CDR3 size: 18 residues. The CDR3 sequence: CACSAEGTGYSYNSPLHF. CDR3 nucleotide sequence: TGTGCCTGCAGCGCCGAGGGGACAGGTTACTCCTATAATTCACCCCTCCACTTT.

The rearrangement joins TRBV10-3 to TRBJ2-3; possibly TRBD1 for D (5 bases). Trimming removed 4 bases at V and 5 bases at J, with 13 bases between. Germline V gives CDR1 ENHRY, CDR2 SYGVKD. This CDR3 is built from 14 residues. The CDR3 DNA is TGTGCCATCAGTGGGGGCATACAGCGAGATACGCAGTATTTT. Its translation is CAISGGIQRDTQYF.

V is TRBV19 and J is TRBJ2-2; 7 bases match TRBD2. After removal of 8 bases from V and 5 bases from J, the junction contained 8 bases not matched to a gene. Germline V gene lookup returns CDR1 LNHDA and CDR2 SQIVND (reference sequence). There are 14 residues in the CDR3. The DNA of the CDR3 is TGTGCCAGTGGGAAGCGGGAAGGGACCGGGGAGCTGTTTTTT. Amino acids: CASGKREGTGELFF.

The chain links TRBV12-3 or TRBV12-4 to TRBJ1-5, with D possibly being TRBD1 (6 bases). This CDR3 contains 15 residues. Between the trimmed V and J ends, which lost 1 base and 2 bases, there was a span of 9 bases. The DNA for the CDR3 is TGTGCCAGCAGTTTAGTACAGGGTGGCAATCAGCCCCAGCATTTT. Translating it yields CASSLVQGGNQPQHF.

This clonotype was detected many times. The chain employs TRBV6-1 and TRBJ2-2, with D uncertain. The CDR3 runs to 13 residues. V was clipped by 5 bases and J by 6 bases, with 10 bases between them. CDR1 is MNHNS and CDR2 is SASEGT in the germline V gene. In nucleotides, the CDR3 is TGTGCCAGCAGTTTGGACGGTGCCGGGGAGCTGTTTTTT. Residues: CASSLDGAGELFF.

This clonotype appeared many times. V usage is TRBV30 and J usage is TRBJ2-1; 10 nucleotides align to TRBD2. V lost 3 bases and J lost 9; bases outside the gene matches: 17. Germline V gives CDR1 GTSNPN, CDR2 SVGIG (reference sequence). The CDR3 length is 17 residues. The CDR3 here is CAWSHHRGSGGAGEQFF. The CDR3, as DNA: TGTGCCTGGAGCCACCACAGGGGCAGCGGGGGGGCGGGTGAGCAGTTCTTC. Variable domain in full (rest from reference TRBV30 and TRBJ2-1): SQTIHQWPATLVQPVGSPLSLECTVEGTSNPNLYWYRQAAGRGLQLLFYSVGIGQISSEVPQNLSASRPQDRQFILSSKKLLLSDSGFYLCAWSHHRGSGGAGEQFFGPGTRLTVL.

The sample holds many counts of this clonotype. This rearrangement joins TRBV7-3 to TRBJ2-2, with 7 bases lining up with TRBD2. The J segment lost 2 bases and the V segment lost 0 bases, leaving 6 bases of the junction unmatched. The CDR3 is 17 amino acids. CDR1 and CDR2 (germline): SGHTA, FQGTGA. CDR3 residues: CASSLTGGVSNTGELFF. CDR3 nucleotides: TGTGCCAGCAGCTTAACGGGAGGGGTTAGTAACACCGGGGAGCTGTTTTTT.

The V and J genes are TRBV10-1 and TRBJ2-2; the match to TRBD1 covers 7 bases. The CDR3 totals 14 residues. CDR1 and CDR2 from the germline V gene are WNHNN and SYGVQD (reference sequence). With 7 bases clipped from V and 2 bases from J, the junction kept 4 bases outside the gene matches. DNA of the CDR3: TGCGCCAGCATGAGGGACAGAAACACCGGGGAGCTGTTTTTT. The encoded protein is CASMRDRNTGELFF.